A single sample gave rise to the 7 T cell receptor beta chains below, sequenced in a study of CD8+ T cells in alopecia areata. Sequencing templates came from extracted RNA that was reverse transcribed into cDNA. Sequenced by immunoSEQ multiplex PCR; TCRdb stores in-frame clones only, minus some. This table holds approximately 150,000 clones, roughly 70% found once. The sequencing used CD8+ T cells sorted from blood, collected at week 0. The receptors here all came from a human donor with alopecia areata.

The chain has TRBV7-9 and TRBJ1-2; D unclear. Between the trimmed V and J ends, which lost 6 bases and 4 bases, there was a span of 18 bases. The CDR3 spans 15 residues. The germline V gene encodes CDR1 SEHNR and CDR2 FQNEAQ (reference sequence). The CDR3 bases are TGTGCCAGCAGTTCATCGGAGTTATCCCTCTATGGCTACACCTTC. This codes for CASSSSELSLYGYTF.

This clone was seen more than once but under ten times. This chain joins TRBV2 and TRBJ1-1; perhaps TRBD1 as D (5 bases). CDR1 SNHLY and CDR2 FYNNEI come from the germline V gene. V lost 7 bases and J lost 5, with 8 bases in between. CDR3 size: 11 residues. The CDR3 reads CASKDRTEAFF. The CDR3 bases are TGTGCCAGCAAAGACAGAACTGAAGCTTTCTTT.

This chain joins TRBV7-9 and TRBJ1-1; possibly TRBD1 for D (6 bases). Between the trimmed V and J ends, which lost 3 bases and 1 base, there was a span of 12 bases. This CDR3 comprises 15 residues. CDR1 is SEHNR, CDR2 FQNEAQ, per germline (reference sequence). The CDR3 here is CASSFLTGRNTEAFF. For the CDR3, the DNA is TGTGCCAGCAGCTTTCTTACAGGGAGGAACACTGAAGCTTTCTTT.

This sequence joins TRBV27 and TRBJ2-3, with TRBD2 matching 8 bases. This CDR3 region has 16 residues. CDR1 is MNHEY and CDR2 is SMNVEV in the germline V gene (reference sequence). Germline trimming cut 2 bases from V and 2 bases from J; bases unmatched to any gene: 6. The CDR3 sequence: CASSLTREVLTDTQYF. CDR3 nucleotide sequence: TGTGCCAGCAGTTTAACGCGGGAGGTTCTCACAGATACGCAGTATTTT.

The chain uses TRBV5-1 and TRBJ2-3; TRBD1 or TRBD2 may be the D gene (6 bases each). CDR1 and CDR2 (germline): SGHRS, YFSETQ. CDR3 length: 14 residues. DNA of the CDR3: TGCGCTAGCTCCGGGGGCGGGCGTGGAGATACGCAGTATTTT. Translating it yields CASSGGGRGDTQYF.

As for this clone: Mismatch with germline at one junction end may stem from a read error. The V gene is TRBV27, the J gene TRBJ2-7, with 11 bases fitting TRBD1. This CDR3 has 12 amino acids. Per the germline V gene, CDR1 is MNHEY and CDR2 is SMNVEV (reference sequence). CDR3 nucleotides: TGTGCCAGCAGCATCGGTGGACAGGGGGCAATCTTC. Its translation: CASSIGGQGAIF.

V usage is TRBV7-6 and J usage is TRBJ2-3, with unresolved D. The CDR3 contains 16 residues. V was cut by 3 bases and J by 5 bases, with 18 bases left in between. In germline, CDR1 is SGHVS, CDR2 FNYEAQ. CDR3 residues: CASSFLANHVVDTQYF. The DNA of the CDR3 is TGTGCCAGCAGCTTCCTGGCGAACCACGTTGTAGATACGCAGTATTTT.